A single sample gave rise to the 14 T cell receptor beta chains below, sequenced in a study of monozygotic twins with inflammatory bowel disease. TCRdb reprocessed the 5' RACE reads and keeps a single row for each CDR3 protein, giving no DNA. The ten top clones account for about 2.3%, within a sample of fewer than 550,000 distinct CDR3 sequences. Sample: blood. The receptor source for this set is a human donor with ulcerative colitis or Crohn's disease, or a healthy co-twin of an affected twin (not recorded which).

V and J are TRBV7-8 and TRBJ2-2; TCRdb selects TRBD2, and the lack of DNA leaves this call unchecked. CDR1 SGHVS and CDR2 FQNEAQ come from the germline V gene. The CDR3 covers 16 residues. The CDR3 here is CASSPTGLAYTGELFF.

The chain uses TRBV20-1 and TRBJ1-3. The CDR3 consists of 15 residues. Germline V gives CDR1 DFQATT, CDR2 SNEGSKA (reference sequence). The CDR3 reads CSARDGGGFGNTIYF.

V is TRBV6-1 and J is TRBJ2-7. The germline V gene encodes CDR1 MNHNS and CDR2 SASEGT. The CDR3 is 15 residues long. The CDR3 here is CASSRTDRGTYEQYF.

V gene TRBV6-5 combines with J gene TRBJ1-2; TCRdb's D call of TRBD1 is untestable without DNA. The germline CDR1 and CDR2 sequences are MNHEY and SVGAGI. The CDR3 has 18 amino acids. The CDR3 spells CASSSSYGTGGVNYGYTF.

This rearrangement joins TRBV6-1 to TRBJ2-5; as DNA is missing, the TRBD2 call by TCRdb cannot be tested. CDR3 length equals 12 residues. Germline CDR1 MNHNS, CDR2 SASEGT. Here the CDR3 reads CATEAAQETQYF.

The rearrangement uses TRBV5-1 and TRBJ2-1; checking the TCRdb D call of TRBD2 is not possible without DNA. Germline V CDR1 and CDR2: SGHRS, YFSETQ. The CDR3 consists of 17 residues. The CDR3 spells CASSLASGLAGDNEQFF.

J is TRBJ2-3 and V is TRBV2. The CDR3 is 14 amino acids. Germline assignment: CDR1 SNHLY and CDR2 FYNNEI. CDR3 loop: CASSERLHTDTQYF.

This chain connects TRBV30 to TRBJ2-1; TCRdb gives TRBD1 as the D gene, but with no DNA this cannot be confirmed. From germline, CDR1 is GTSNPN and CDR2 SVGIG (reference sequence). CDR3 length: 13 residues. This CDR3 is CAWSVPGVREQFF.

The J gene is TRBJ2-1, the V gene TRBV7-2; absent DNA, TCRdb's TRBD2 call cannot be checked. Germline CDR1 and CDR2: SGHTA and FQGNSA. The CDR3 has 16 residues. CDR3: CASSSLPGGSYNEQFF.

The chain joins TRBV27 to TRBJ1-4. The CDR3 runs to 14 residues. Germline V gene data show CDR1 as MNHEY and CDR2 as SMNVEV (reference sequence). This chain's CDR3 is CASSLRNFNEKLFF.

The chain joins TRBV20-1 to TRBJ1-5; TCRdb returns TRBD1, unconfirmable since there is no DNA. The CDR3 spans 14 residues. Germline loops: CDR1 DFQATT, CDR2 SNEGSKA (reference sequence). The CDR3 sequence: CSAGRQTINQPQHF.

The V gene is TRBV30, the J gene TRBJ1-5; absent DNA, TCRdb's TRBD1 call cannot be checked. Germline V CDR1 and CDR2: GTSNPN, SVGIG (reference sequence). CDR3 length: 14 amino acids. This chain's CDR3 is CAWSVWGAGQPQHF.

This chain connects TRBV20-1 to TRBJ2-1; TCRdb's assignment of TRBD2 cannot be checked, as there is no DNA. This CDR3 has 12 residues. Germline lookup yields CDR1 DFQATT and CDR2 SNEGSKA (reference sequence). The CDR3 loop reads CRPSGSINEQFF.

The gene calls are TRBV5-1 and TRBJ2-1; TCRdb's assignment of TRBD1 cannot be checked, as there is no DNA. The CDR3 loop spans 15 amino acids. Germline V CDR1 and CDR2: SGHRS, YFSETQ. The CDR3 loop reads CASSLGSRSGGEQFF.